This T cell receptor (beta chain) was recovered during a study of Ad26.COV2.S vaccination and SARS-CoV-2 variants. Clones were sequenced by immunoSEQ multiplex PCR, and TCRdb holds only the in-frame ones, with some missing. The repertoire holds nearly 95,000 clones, with roughly 85% as singletons. This CDR3 is built from 16 residues. Germline values: CDR1 LGHNT, CDR2 FRNRAP. Trimming pared 1 base from V and 3 bases from J, leaving 13 bases between. This clone was counted a few times. This receptor was obtained from a human donor who had recovered from COVID-19. The sequencing here drew on peripheral blood, taken after recovery from COVID-19. The gene calls are TRBV12-5 and TRBJ1-5, with D possibly TRBD1 on 5 matching bases. CDR3 region: CASGLAVMTVNQPQHF. The DNA of the CDR3 is TGTGCTAGTGGTTTGGCGGTTATGACAGTCAATCAGCCCCAGCATTTT.